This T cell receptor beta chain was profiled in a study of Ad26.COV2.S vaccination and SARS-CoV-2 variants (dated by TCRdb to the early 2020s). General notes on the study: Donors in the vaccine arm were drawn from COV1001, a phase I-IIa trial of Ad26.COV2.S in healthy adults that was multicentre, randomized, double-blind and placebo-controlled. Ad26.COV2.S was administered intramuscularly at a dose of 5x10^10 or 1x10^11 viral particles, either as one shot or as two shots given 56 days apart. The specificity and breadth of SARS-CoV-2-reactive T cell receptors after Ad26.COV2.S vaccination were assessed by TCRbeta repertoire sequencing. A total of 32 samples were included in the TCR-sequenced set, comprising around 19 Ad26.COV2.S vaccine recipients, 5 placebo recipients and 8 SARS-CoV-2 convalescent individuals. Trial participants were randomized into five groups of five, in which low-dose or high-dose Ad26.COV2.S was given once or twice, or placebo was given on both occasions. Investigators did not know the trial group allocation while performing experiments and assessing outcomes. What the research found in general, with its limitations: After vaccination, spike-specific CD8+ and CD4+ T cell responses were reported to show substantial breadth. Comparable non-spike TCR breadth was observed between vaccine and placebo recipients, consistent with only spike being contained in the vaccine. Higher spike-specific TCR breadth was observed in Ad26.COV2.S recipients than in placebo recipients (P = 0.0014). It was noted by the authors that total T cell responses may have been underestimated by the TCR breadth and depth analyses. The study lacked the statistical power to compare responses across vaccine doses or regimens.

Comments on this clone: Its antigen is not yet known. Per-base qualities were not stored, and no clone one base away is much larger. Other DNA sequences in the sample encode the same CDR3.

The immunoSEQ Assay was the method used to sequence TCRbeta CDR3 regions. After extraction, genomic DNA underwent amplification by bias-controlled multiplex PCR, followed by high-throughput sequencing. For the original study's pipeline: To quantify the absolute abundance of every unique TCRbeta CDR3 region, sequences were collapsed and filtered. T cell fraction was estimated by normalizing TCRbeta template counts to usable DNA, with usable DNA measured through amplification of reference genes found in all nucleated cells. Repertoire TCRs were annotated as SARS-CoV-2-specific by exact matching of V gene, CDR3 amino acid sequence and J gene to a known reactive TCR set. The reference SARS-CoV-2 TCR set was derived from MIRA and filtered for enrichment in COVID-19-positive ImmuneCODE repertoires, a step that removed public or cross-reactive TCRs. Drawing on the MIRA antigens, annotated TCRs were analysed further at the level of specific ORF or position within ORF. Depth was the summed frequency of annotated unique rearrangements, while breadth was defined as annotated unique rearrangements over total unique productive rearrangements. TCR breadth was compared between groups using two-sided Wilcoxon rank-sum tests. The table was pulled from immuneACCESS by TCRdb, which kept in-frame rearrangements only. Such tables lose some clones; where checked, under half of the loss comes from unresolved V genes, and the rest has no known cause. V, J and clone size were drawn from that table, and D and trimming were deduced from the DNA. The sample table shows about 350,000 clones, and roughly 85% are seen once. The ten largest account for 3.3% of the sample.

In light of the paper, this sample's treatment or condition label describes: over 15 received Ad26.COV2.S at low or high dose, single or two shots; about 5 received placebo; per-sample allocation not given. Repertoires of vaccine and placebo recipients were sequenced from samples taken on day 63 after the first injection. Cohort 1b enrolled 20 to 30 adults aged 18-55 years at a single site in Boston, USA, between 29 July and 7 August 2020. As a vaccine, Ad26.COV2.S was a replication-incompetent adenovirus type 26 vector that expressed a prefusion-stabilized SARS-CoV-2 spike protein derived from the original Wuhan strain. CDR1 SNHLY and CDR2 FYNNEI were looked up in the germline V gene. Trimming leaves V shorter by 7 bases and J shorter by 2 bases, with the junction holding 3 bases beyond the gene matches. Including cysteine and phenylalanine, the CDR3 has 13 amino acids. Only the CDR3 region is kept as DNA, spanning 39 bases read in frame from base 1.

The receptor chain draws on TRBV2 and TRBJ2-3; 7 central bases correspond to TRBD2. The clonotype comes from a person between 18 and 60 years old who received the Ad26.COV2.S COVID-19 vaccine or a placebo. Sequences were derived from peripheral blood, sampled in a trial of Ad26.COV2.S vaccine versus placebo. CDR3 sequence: CASNRGDTDTQYF. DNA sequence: TGTGCCAGCAACCGGGGGGACACAGATACGCAGTATTTT.